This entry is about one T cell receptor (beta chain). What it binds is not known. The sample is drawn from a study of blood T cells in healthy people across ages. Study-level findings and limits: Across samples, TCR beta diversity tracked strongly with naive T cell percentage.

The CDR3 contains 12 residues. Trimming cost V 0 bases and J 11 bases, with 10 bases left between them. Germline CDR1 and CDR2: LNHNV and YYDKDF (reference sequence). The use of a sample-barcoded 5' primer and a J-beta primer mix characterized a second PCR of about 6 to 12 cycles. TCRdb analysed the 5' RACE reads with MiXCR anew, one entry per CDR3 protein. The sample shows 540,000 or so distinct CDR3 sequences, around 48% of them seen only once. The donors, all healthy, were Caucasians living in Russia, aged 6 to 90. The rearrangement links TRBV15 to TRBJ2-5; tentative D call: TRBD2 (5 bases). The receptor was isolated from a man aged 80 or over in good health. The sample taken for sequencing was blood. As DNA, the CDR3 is TGTGCCACCAGCAGAGATCGCCGGACTCAGTACTTC. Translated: CATSRDRRTQYF.